The source of this T cell receptor (beta chain) is a study of T cell repertoires in cytomegalovirus infection. Study background: Public TCR beta signatures marked donors with CMV infection and the matching HLA.

Trimming took off 1 base at V and 2 bases at J, with 9 bases between the two ends. This CDR3 comprises 13 residues. Per germline, CDR1 DFQATT and CDR2 SNEGSKA (reference sequence). TCRdb reprocessed the reads with MiXCR, giving one entry per CDR3 protein. The sample lists some 150,000 distinct CDR3 sequences; 30% to 40% were seen once. With regard to this clonotype: Its target is unknown.

The chain uses TRBV20-1 and TRBJ2-7; no clear D gene. This material consisted of CD8+ T cells from cultured PBMCs, taken from culture after CMV antigen stimulation. The TCR was taken from a human donor in good health (CMV status not recorded). Some clones in this sample may be carry-over from other donors' samples. CDR3 bases: TGCAGTGCTAGAGTCGCCGGTACCTACGAGCAGTACTTC. Translation: CSARVAGTYEQYF.